One and the same sample provided the 6 T cell receptor beta chains below, sequenced in a study of shared clonotypes between healthy human individuals. The protocol was immunoSEQ multiplex PCR, while the TCRdb copy is restricted to in-frame clones and leaves out a portion. The sample has hundreds of thousands of clones; approximately 73% are singletons. Sequenced sample: memory CD4+ T cells sorted from blood. Documented subset: CD45RA-negative fraction. All receptors derive from a woman younger than 45 in good health.

This clone was recorded only once. This chain uses TRBV20-1 with TRBJ1-2; no clear D. Germline V gene lookup returns CDR1 DFQATT and CDR2 SNEGSKA (reference sequence). The CDR3 covers 11 residues. V shed 1 base and J shed 8 bases, with 8 bases lying between them. The DNA for the CDR3 is TGCAGTGCTAGAGTCAAGGACGGCTACACCTTC. This sequence encodes CSARVKDGYTF.

This chain links TRBV28 with TRBJ2-1; TRBD2 is a possible D gene (6 bases). The CDR3 loop spans 15 amino acids. V shed 4 bases and J shed 12 bases, with 22 bases lying between them. Germline-derived CDR1 and CDR2 are MDHEN and SYDVKM. The CDR3 coding sequence is TGTGCCAGCAGTTCAGCCGGGACTTTTGACCTGGGGCAGTTCTTC. Translated, it gives CASSSAGTFDLGQFF.

V usage is TRBV13 and J usage is TRBJ2-3; no clear D. V was shortened by 1 base and J by 6 bases, with 5 bases between the two germline ends. The CDR3 runs to 12 residues. The germline V gene encodes CDR1 PRHDT and CDR2 FYEKMQ (reference sequence). The DNA for the CDR3 is TGTGCCAGCAGCTTAGTGCTGGATACGCAGTATTTT. The encoded protein is CASSLVLDTQYF.

The CDR3 DNA is TGTGCCAGCAGCGTAGCGGGGGGTATTTCCTACGAGCAGTACTTC. This gives the protein CASSVAGGISYEQYF. The J gene is TRBJ2-7, the V gene TRBV9; 7 bases line up with TRBD2. J was trimmed by 1 base and V by 0 bases; bases with no gene match: 4. This CDR3 has 15 residues. In germline, CDR1 is SGDLS, CDR2 YYNGEE.

This sequence joins TRBV25-1 and TRBJ2-1, with 7 bases lining up with TRBD2. The junction had 2 bases not matched to a gene; V was cut back by 5 bases and J by 10 bases. Germline CDR1 and CDR2: MGHDK and SYGVNS. The CDR3 has 11 residues. CDR3 sequence (DNA): TGTGCCAGCAGTTTGGGGGGGGAGCAGTTCTTC. It encodes CASSLGGEQFF. The variable domain in full, completed from reference TRBV25-1 and TRBJ2-1, reads EADIYQTPRYLVIGTGKKITLECSQTMGHDKMYWYQQDPGMELHLIHYSYGVNSTEKGDLSSESTVSRIRTEHFPLTLESARPSHTSQYLCASSLGGEQFFGPGTRLTVL.

The V call is TRBV5-1, the J call TRBJ1-1, with TRBD1 as a possible D gene (5 bases). Trimming pared 0 bases from V and 1 base from J, leaving 10 bases between. Germline CDR1 reads SGHRS; CDR2 reads YFSETQ. The CDR3 loop spans 15 amino acids. CDR3 sequence (DNA): TGCGCCAGCAGCTTGGCGACAGCTAAGAACACTGAAGCTTTCTTT. Amino acids: CASSLATAKNTEAFF.